This TCR beta chain was profiled in a study of beta chain features in type 1 diabetes. Study-level points and caveats: Significant though moderate, a shortening of TCRB CDR3s appeared in all four CD4+ subsets of Type 1 diabetes patients. Fewer insertions but more deletions were seen at VDJ junctions in type 1 diabetes patients.

This CDR3 region has 16 residues. With V trimmed by 4 bases and J by 4 bases, 12 bases remained unmatched. Germline values: CDR1 MDHEN, CDR2 SYDVKM. Blood was collected once per donor into heparin, averaging around 120 mL. Each population that was sorted was more than 95% pure. The sample holds a few counts of this clone. What it binds is unknown. The whole isolated RNA underwent reverse transcription, so sequencing captured expressed TCRB transcripts. The assay was immunoSEQ multiplex PCR, and TCRdb's table has in-frame clones only and misses some. The data contain 250,000 to 350,000 clones, approximately 16% of them singletons.

The clonotype comes from a man aged 18 to 30 with type 1 diabetes. Sequencing was done on a sample of naive CD4+ T cells from blood. The rearrangement links TRBV28 to TRBJ2-7; 8 bases line up with TRBD2. CDR3 region: CASSSPLAGAPYEQYF. In DNA, the CDR3 is TGTGCCAGCAGTTCCCCCCTAGCGGGCGCTCCTTACGAGCAGTACTTC.